This T cell receptor (beta chain) appears in the sequencing data of a study of T cell responses to AZD1222 COVID-19 vaccine (dated by TCRdb to the early 2020s). Regarding the complete study: AZD1222 recipients whose second dose came at about 4 weeks and those whose second dose came at about 12 weeks were combined into one group, since spike-specific TCR depth and breadth did not differ between the two schedules. A total of approximately 250 trial participants underwent TCR sequencing, of whom about 210 had received two doses of AZD1222 and 26 had received two doses of the MenACWY control vaccine. Trial participants were enrolled by age into subgroups of 18-55, 56-69 and 70-plus years, and around 150, 29 and 61 TCR-sequenced participants, respectively, were included in these subgroups.

V drops 5 bases and J drops 10 bases, leaving 7 bases in between. The CDR3 runs 10 amino acids, cysteine and phenylalanine included. Only the CDR3 region is kept as DNA, spanning 30 bases read in frame from base 1. CDR1 and CDR2, looked up from the germline V gene, are SGDLS and YYNGEE. The CDR3 regions of human TCRbeta chains were analyzed by immunosequencing. For the original study's pipeline: TCRs in the repertoires were matched against a reference library of SARS-CoV-2-specific TCRs that had been generated with the MIRA antigen-specificity platform. Breadth was defined as the fraction of unique TCRs that were SARS-CoV-2-associated, and depth was defined as the fraction of total T cells that were SARS-CoV-2-associated. Using the MIRA data, every spike-specific TCR was mapped to the spike region that the TCR reacted to and assigned to either a CD4 or a CD8 class. Log10-transformed breadth and depth values were compared by one-way ANOVA with Sidak's multiple comparisons tests. TCRdb obtained this table from immuneACCESS and retained in-frame rearrangements with V and J assigned. These tables miss some clones; where compared with another copy, unresolved V genes account for less than half of the shortfall, and the remainder is unexplained. D and trimming were read from the DNA, whereas the V and J calls and clone size are those reported in that table. This sample holds 100,000 to 140,000 clones; roughly nine tenths were observed only once. 3.5% to 4.5% of the sample is in the top ten clones.

Results the study describes overall, beyond this receptor: Epitopes outside the regions mutated in the B.1.351 and B.1.1.7 variants were reportedly recognized by nearly half of the unique spike-specific TCRs. Participants were mostly white British, with more females than males. The authors suggested clonal diversity may have been underestimated. Because no day 14 peak-response samples were available, the repertoires could be characterized only after the peak T cell response. Vaccine-associated CD4 TCRs spanned the whole spike protein, with dominant responses in regions 160-218 and 743-854. After two AZD1222 doses, spike-specific TCR breadth and depth were significantly higher than at day 0 and than in MenACWY recipients. Only a handful of AZD1222 recipients were SARS-CoV-2 seropositive at baseline, limiting conclusions about previously exposed vaccinees. The 56-69-year group was small, and its depth increase did not reach significance, likely because of low power.

Taken with the paper, the label for time point translates to: baseline before first vaccination. Vaccinee samples were obtained from the UK trials COV001 and COV002, which included a single-blind randomized controlled phase 2/3 trial of AZD1222 (ChAdOx1 nCoV-19) in healthy adults. For TCRbeta chain sequencing, PBMC samples were collected from trial participants at day 0 and at day 28 after the second dose. In this sample, this clone turned up once. Its recognized antigen is unknown. Base quality data are lacking; no much larger clone is found one base away. The source was peripheral blood, collected on day 0 of AZD1222 vaccination. The chain joins TRBV9 to TRBJ2-1, with the D segment identity uncertain. The source of this sequence is an adult in good health. CDR3 protein: CASSGAEQFF. In nucleotides, the sequence is TGTGCCAGCAGTGGAGCGGAGCAGTTCTTC.